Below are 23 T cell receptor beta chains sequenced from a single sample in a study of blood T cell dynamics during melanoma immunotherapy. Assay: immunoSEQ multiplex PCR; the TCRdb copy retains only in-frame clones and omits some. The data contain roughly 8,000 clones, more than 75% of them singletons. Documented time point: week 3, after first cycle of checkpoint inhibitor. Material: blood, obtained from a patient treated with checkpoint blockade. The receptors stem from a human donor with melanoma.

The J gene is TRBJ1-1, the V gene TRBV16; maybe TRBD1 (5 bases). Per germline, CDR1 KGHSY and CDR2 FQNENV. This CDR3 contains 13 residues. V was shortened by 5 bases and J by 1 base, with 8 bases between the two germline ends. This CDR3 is CASSSDRNTEAFF. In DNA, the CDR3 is TGTGCCAGCAGCTCCGACAGGAACACTGAAGCTTTCTTT.

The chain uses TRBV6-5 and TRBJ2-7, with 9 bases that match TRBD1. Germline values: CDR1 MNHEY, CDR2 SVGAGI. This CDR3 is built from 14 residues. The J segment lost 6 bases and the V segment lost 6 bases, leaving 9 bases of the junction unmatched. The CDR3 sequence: CASSPPGTGREQYF. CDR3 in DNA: TGTGCCAGCAGCCCACCCGGGACAGGGCGCGAGCAGTACTTC.

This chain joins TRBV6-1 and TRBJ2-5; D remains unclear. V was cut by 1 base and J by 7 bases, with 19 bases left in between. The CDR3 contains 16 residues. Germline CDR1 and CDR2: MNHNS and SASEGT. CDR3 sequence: CASSEVDRRFLSTQYF. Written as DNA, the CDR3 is TGTGCCAGCAGTGAAGTGGACCGGAGATTTCTTTCGACCCAGTACTTC.

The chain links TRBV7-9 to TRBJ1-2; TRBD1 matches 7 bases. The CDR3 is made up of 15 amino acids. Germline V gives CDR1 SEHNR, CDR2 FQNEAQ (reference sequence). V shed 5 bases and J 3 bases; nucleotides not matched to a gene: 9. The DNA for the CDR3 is TGTGCCAGCAGCCCGCGACAGGGAGGAGACTATGGCTACACCTTC. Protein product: CASSPRQGGDYGYTF.

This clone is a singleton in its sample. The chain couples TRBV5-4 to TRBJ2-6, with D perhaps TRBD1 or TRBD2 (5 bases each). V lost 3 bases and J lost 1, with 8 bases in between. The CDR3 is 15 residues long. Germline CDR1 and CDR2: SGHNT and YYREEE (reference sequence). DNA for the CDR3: TGTGCCAGCAGCTCTGAGGGGTCTGGGGCCAACGTCCTGACTTTC. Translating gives CASSSEGSGANVLTF.

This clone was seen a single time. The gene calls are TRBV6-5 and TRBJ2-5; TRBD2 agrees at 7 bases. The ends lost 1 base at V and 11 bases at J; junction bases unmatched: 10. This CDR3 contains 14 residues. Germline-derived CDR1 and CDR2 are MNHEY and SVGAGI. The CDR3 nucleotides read TGTGCCAGCAGTTACTTCCAAGGGGCGGGGGAGCAGTACTTC. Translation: CASSYFQGAGEQYF.

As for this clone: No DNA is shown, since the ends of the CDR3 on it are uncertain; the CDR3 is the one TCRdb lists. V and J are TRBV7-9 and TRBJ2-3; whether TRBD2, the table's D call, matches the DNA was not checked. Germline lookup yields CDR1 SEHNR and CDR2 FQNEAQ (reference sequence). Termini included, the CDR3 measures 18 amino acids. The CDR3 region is CASSFGSGLAGSTDTQYF.

The chain's CDR3 is CASSLKSNTEAFF. CDR3 in DNA: TGTGCCAGCAGTCTCAAGTCTAACACTGAAGCTTTCTTT. This sequence joins TRBV27 and TRBJ1-1; D is unclear. Germline V gene sequence: CDR1 MNHEY, CDR2 SMNVEV (reference sequence). With 5 bases removed from V and 2 bases from J, the gap between germline ends came to 9 bases. CDR3 size: 13 residues.

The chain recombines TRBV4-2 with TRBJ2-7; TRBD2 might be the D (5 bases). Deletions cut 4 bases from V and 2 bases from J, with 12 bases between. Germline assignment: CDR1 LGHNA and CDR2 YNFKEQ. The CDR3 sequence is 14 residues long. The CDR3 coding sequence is TGTGCCAGCAGCCCCGGGGAGCCGGCCTACGAGCAGTACGTC. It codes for CASSPGEPAYEQYV.

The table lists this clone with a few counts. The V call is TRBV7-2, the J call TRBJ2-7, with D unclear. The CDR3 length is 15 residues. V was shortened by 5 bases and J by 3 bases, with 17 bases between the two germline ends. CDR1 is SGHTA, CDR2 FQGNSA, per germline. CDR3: CASSPGPGQGYEQYV. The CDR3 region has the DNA TGTGCCAGCAGCCCTGGGCCCGGCCAAGGCTACGAGCAGTACGTC.

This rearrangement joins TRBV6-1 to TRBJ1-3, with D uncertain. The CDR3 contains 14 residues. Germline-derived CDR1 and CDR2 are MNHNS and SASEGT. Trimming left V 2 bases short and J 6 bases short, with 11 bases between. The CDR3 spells CASSESLLLNTIYF. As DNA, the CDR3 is TGTGCCAGCAGTGAAAGCCTGCTTTTAAACACCATATATTTT.

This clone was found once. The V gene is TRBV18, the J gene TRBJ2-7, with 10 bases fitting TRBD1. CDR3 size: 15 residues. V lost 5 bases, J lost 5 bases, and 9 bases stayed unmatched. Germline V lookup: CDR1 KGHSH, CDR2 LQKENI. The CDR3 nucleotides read TGTGCCAGCTCAAGCGACAGGGGGCGTCTAAACGAGCAGTACTTC. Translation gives CASSSDRGRLNEQYF.

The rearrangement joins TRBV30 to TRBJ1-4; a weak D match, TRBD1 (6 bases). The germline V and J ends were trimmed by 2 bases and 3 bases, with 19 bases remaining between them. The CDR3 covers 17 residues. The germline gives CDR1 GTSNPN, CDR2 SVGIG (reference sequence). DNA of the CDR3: TGTGCCTGGAGTCCTACCTTGTTGACAGGAGCTAATGAAAAACTGTTTTTT. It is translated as CAWSPTLLTGANEKLFF. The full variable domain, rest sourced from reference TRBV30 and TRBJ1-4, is SQTIHQWPATLVQPVGSPLSLECTVEGTSNPNLYWYRQAAGRGLQLLFYSVGIGQISSEVPQNLSASRPQDRQFILSSKKLLLSDSGFYLCAWSPTLLTGANEKLFFGSGTQLSVL.

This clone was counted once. This chain's CDR3 is CASRYRVGTEAFF. In DNA form, the CDR3 reads TGTGCCAGCCGATACAGGGTAGGGACTGAAGCTTTCTTT. The gene calls are TRBV14 and TRBJ1-1; D may be TRBD1 (6 bases). V was trimmed by 8 bases and J by 5 bases, leaving 15 bases between them. The CDR3 is 13 residues long. The V gene's germline CDR1 is SGHDN and CDR2 FVKESK.

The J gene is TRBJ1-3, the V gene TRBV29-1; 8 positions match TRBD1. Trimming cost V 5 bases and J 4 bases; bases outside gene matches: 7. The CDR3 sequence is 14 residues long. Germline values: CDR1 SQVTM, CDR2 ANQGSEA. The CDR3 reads CSVRPRTGGNTIYF. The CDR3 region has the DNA TGCAGCGTTCGACCTCGGACAGGGGGAAACACCATATATTTT.

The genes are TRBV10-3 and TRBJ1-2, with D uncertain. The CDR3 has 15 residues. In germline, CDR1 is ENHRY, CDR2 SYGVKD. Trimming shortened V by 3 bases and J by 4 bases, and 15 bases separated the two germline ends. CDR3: CAISESLTPVYGYTF. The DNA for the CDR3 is TGTGCCATCAGTGAAAGTTTGACACCAGTCTATGGCTACACCTTC.

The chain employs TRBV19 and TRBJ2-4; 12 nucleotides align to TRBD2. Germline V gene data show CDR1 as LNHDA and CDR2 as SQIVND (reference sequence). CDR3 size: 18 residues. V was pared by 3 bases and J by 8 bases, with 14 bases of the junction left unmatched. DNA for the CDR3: TGTGCCAGTAGTATTGGGAGGGTGGCTAGCGGGGGGGCGTACATTCAGTACTTC. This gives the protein CASSIGRVASGGAYIQYF.

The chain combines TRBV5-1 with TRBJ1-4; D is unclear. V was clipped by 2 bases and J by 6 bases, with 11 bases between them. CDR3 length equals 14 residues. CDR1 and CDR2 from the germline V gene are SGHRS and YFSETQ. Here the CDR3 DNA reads TGCGCCAGCAGCTTTGCGGGGAACGATGAAAAACTGTTTTTT. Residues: CASSFAGNDEKLFF.

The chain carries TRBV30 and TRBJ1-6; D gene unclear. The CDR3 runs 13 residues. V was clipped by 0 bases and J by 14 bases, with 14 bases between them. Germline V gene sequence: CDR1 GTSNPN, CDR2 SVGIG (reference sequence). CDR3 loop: CAWSVGSQVALHF. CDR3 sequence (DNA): TGTGCCTGGAGTGTCGGGAGTCAGGTGGCCCTCCACTTT.

CDR3 nucleotides: TGTGCCAGCAGCAGCAGGTTTGGGGCCGGCTACACCTTC. It yields the protein CASSSRFGAGYTF. This chain uses TRBV6-5 with TRBJ1-2; possibly TRBD1 for D (5 bases). V lost 6 bases and J 8 bases, leaving 16 bases between the germline ends. The CDR3 loop spans 13 amino acids. Germline lookup yields CDR1 MNHEY and CDR2 SVGAGI.

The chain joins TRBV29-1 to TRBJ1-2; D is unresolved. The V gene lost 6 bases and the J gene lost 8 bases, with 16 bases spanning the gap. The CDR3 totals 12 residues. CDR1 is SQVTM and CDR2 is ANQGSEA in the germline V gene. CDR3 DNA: TGCAGCGTCCAGCGGACTTCGGGGGGCTACACCTTC. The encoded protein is CSVQRTSGGYTF.

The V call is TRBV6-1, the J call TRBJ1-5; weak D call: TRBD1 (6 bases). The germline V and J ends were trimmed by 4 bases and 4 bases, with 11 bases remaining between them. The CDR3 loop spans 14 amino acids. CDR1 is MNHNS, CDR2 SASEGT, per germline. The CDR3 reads CASSVTGFNQPQHF. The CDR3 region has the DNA TGTGCCAGCAGTGTGACAGGCTTTAATCAGCCCCAGCATTTT.

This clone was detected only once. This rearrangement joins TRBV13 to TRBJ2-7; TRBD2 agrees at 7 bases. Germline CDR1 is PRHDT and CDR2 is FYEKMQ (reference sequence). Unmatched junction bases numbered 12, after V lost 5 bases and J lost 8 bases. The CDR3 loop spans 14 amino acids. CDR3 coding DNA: TGTGCCAGCAGCCCAAGGGAGGGCCTCGGGCAGCAGTACTTC. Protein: CASSPREGLGQQYF.